This T cell receptor beta chain is drawn from a study of patients and donors after allogeneic stem cell transplantation. The CDR3 extends over 16 amino acids. V shed 0 bases, J shed 3 bases, and the junction held 6 bases outside the gene matches. Per the germline V gene, CDR1 is MGHRA and CDR2 is YSYEKL. One entry per CDR3 protein results from TCRdb running MiXCR on the RT-PCR reads. This sample carries about 960,000 distinct CDR3 sequences, over 15% of them seen once, and the ten largest clones take roughly 6%. The rearrangement links TRBV4-1 to TRBJ2-3; 7 bases map to TRBD1. This receptor was obtained from a human donor who was either an allogeneic HSCT recipient or a stem cell or donor lymphocyte infusion donor (not recorded which). It is not recorded whose cells these are; they may come from a transplant donor. Sequenced sample: blood, either unsorted or a sorted T cell fraction (not recorded which). DNA for the CDR3: TGCGCCAGCAGCCAAGATGGGGACAGTGTAACAGATACGCAGTATTTT. It is translated as CASSQDGDSVTDTQYF.